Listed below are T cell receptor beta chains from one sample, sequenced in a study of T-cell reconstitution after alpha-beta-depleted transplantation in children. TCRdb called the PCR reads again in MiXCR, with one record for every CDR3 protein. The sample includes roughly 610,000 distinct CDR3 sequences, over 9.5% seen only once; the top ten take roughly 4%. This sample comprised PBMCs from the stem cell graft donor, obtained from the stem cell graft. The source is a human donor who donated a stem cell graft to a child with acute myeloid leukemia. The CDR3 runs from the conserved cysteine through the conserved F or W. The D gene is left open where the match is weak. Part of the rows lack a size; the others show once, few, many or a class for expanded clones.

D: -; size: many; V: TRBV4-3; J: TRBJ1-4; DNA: TGCGCCAGCAGCCAAGATTTGAGTGCTTTTGATGAAAAACTGTTTTTT; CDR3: CASSQDLSAFDEKLFF
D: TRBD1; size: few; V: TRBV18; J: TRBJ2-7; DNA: TGTGCCAGCTCGCAGCTCACAGGGGGCATTTCCTACGAGCAGTACTTC; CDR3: CASSQLTGGISYEQYF
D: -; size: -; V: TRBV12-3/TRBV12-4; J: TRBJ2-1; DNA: TGTGCCAGCACCCTCGTGTTTAATGAGCAGTTCTTC; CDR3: CASTLVFNEQFF
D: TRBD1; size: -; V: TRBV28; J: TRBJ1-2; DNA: TGTGCCAGCAGTCCACCGGGACAGCTTTATGGCTACACCTTC; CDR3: CASSPPGQLYGYTF
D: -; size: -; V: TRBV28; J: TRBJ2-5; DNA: TGTGCCAGCAGTTTAGCGGAGGGTGGGACCCAGTACTTC; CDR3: CASSLAEGGTQYF
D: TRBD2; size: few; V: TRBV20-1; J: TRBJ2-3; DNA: TGCAGTGCCACCGGGACTAGCGTAGCAGATACGCAGTATTTT; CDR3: CSATGTSVADTQYF
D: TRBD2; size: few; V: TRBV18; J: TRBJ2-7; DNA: TGTGCCAGCTCTCGGTCGGGACTAGACGAGCAGTACTTC; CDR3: CASSRSGLDEQYF
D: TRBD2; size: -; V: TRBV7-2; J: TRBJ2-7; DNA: TGTGCCAGCAGCCCCTATAGCGGGATTGCTGGGGAGCAGTACTTC; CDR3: CASSPYSGIAGEQYF
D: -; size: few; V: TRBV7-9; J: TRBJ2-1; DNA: TGTGCCAGCAGCTTAGCGGTGGATGAGCAGTTCTTC; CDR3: CASSLAVDEQFF
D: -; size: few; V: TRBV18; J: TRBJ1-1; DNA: TGTGCCAGCTCAAACCGGAGTTTAGGCACTGAAGCTTTCTTT; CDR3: CASSNRSLGTEAFF
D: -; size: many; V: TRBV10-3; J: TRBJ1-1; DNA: TGTGCCATCAGTGTTCAGGGGAACACTGAAGCTTTCTTT; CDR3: CAISVQGNTEAFF
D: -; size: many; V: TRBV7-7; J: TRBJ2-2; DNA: TGTGCTAGCAGCCGACAGGTAGCGGTGAACACCGGGGAGCTGTTTTTT; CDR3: CASSRQVAVNTGELFF
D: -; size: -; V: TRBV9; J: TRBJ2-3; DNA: TGTGCCAGCAGCGTAGTTGGTCAGGGGCCAGATACGCAGTATTTT; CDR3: CASSVVGQGPDTQYF
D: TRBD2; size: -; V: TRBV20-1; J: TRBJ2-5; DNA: TGCAGTGCTGGGGGGGTACTAGCGGGATATGAGAAAGAGACCCAGTACTTC; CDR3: CSAGGVLAGYEKETQYF
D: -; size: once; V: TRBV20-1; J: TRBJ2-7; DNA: TGCAGTGCCAGGACAGAGGAGTACTTC; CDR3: CSARTEEYF
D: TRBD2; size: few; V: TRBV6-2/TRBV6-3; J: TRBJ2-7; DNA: TGTGCCAGCAGTTTACAGCGGGAGGACCACGAGCAGTACTTC; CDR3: CASSLQREDHEQYF
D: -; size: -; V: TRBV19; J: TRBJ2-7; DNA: TGTGCCAGTAGTATAGCGGGGACGGGGCAGCCCTCCTACGAGCAGTACTTC; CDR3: CASSIAGTGQPSYEQYF
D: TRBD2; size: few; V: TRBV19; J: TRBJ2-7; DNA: TGTGCCAGTAGTATAGGAGGGACTAGCGGCAGCTACGAGCAGTACTTC; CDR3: CASSIGGTSGSYEQYF
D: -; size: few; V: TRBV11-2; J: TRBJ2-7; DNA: TGTGCCAGCAGCGGTCAGCGGCCCCAGGGCTACGAGCAGTACTTC; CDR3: CASSGQRPQGYEQYF
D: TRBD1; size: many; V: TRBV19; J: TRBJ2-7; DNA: TGTGCCAGAGGGCTCAGGGGGCGCGCCTACGAGCAGTACTTC; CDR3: CARGLRGRAYEQYF
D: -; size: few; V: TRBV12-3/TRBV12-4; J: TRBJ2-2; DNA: TGTGCCAGCAGTCGATCTCCGAACACCGGGGAGCTGTTTTTT; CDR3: CASSRSPNTGELFF
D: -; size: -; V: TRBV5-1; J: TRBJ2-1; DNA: TGCGCCAGCAGCGGTAGGGGCGTTGAGCAGTTCTTC; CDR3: CASSGRGVEQFF
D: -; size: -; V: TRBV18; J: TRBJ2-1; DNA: TGTGCCAGCTCACCAAATAGTAATGAGCAGTTCTTC; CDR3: CASSPNSNEQFF
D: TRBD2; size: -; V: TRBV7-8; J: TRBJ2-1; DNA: TGTGCCACCCTCCCCGGGCTAGCGGTTTACAATGAGCAGTTCTTC; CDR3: CATLPGLAVYNEQFF
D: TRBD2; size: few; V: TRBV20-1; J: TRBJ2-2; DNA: TGCAGTGCTGTCCGCGGGAGGGGGACCGGGGAGCTGTTTTTT; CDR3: CSAVRGRGTGELFF
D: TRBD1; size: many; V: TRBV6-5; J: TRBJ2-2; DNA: TGTGCCAGCCTAGGGGGCTTGGGAACCGGGGAGCTGTTTTTT; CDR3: CASLGGLGTGELFF
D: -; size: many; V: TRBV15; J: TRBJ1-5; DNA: TGTGCCACCAGCAGAGTCCGGGACCGTAGCAATCAGCCCCAGCATTTT; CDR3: CATSRVRDRSNQPQHF
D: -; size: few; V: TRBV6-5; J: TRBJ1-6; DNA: TGTGCCAGCAGTTACTCGTCGGGGGCTAATAATTCACCCCTCCACTTT; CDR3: CASSYSSGANNSPLHF
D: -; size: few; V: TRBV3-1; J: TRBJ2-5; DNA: TGTGCCAGCAGCCCGGGGCCCTCGGGCCAGTACTTC; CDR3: CASSPGPSGQYF
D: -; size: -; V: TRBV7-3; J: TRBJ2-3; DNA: TGTGCCAGCAGCTCCATGAGCACAGATACGCAGTATTTT; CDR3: CASSSMSTDTQYF
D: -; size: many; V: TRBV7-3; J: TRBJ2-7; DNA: TGTGCCAGCAGCTCAAATGGCGGGGTTCTCTACGAGCAGTACTTC; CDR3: CASSSNGGVLYEQYF
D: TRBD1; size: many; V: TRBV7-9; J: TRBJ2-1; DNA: TGTGCCAGCAGCTTAGCCCAGGGGGCAGTCAATGAGCAGTTCTTC; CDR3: CASSLAQGAVNEQFF
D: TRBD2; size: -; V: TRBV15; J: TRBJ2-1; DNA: TGTGCCACCAGCCGCGGGGGGTCCACTCCCAATGAGCAGTTCTTC; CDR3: CATSRGGSTPNEQFF
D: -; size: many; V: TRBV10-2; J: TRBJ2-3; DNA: TGCGCCAGCAGTGTAGTGCGGGATACGCAGTATTTT; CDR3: CASSVVRDTQYF
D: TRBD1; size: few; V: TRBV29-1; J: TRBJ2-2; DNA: TGCAGCGTTGAGACAGGGAAAACTAACACCGGGGAGCTGTTTTTT; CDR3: CSVETGKTNTGELFF